This T cell receptor beta chain came from a study of monozygotic twins with inflammatory bowel disease. General study findings and limits: Differing T cell subtypes remained indistinguishable.

cDNA was produced in eight separate reactions per sample. From its re-call of the 5' RACE reads, TCRdb lists each CDR3 protein once, without DNA. This repertoire includes about 140,000 distinct CDR3 sequences. The CDR3 totals 15 residues. Germline CDR1 reads MNHEY; CDR2 reads SVGEGT. Remarks on this clonotype: Its matching antigen is unknown.

This sequence joins TRBV6-2 or TRBV6-3 and TRBJ2-3; TCRdb designates TRBD2, a call that cannot be tested without DNA. Specimen: blood. This clonotype originated in a human donor with ulcerative colitis or Crohn's disease, or a healthy co-twin of an affected twin (not recorded which). This chain's CDR3 is CASSYLGLAGDTQYF.